A single sample is the source of the 26 T cell receptor beta chains below, sequenced in a study of technical replicates of blood from a handful of donors. The protocol was immunoSEQ multiplex PCR, while the TCRdb copy is restricted to in-frame clones and leaves out a portion. The data hold about 80,000 clones, with approximately 97% observed a single time. Sequenced input: T cells isolated from PBMCs. These receptors were collected from a human donor in good health.

The chain recombines TRBV28 with TRBJ1-5, with no clear D. Deletions cut 2 bases from V and 5 bases from J, with 10 bases between. The CDR3 is made up of 14 amino acids. Per the germline V gene, CDR1 is MDHEN and CDR2 is SYDVKM. The CDR3 sequence: CASSLSLLDQPQHF. The CDR3, as DNA: TGTGCCAGCAGTTTAAGCCTACTCGATCAGCCCCAGCATTTT. Based on the CDR3 plus reference TRBV28 and TRBJ1-5, the full variable domain is DVKVTQSSRYLVKRTGEKVFLECVQDMDHENMFWYRQDPGLGLRLIYFSYDVKMKEKGDIPEGYSVSREKKERFSLILESASTNQTSMYLCASSLSLLDQPQHFGDGTRLSIL.

V gene TRBV27 combines with J gene TRBJ2-2; D gene uncertain. With 2 bases removed from V and 0 bases from J, the gap between germline ends came to 4 bases. Germline V gives CDR1 MNHEY, CDR2 SMNVEV (reference sequence). This CDR3 has 14 amino acids. The CDR3 DNA is TGTGCCAGCAGTTTACAGACGAACACCGGGGAGCTGTTTTTT. This gives the protein CASSLQTNTGELFF.

J is TRBJ2-1 and V is TRBV5-6; TRBD2 matches at 11 bases. With V trimmed by 2 bases and J by 3 bases, 4 bases remained unmatched. Germline CDR1 is SGHDT and CDR2 is YYEEEE. The CDR3 runs 16 residues. CDR3 region: CASSLTSGRYYNEQFF. Here the CDR3 DNA reads TGTGCCAGCAGCTTAACTAGCGGGAGATACTACAATGAGCAGTTCTTC.

This clone has only one observation. The chain couples TRBV28 to TRBJ1-6, with D tentatively TRBD1 (5 bases). Deletions cut 6 bases from V and 10 bases from J, with 16 bases between. This CDR3 has 14 residues. Germline loops: CDR1 MDHEN, CDR2 SYDVKM. CDR3 residues: CASSVRGYESPLHF. The CDR3, as DNA: TGTGCCAGCAGCGTCCGGGGGTATGAGTCACCCCTCCACTTT.

This clone was found once. The chain links TRBV5-1 to TRBJ2-2; no clear D. This CDR3 contains 14 residues. Germline values: CDR1 SGHRS, CDR2 YFSETQ. Trimming left V 0 bases short and J 2 bases short, with 5 bases between. Here the CDR3 reads CASSLGLNTGELFF. The DNA of the CDR3 is TGCGCCAGCAGCTTGGGACTTAACACCGGGGAGCTGTTTTTT.

The chain joins TRBV18 to TRBJ2-7; D gene ambiguous. Trimming cost V 2 bases and J 0 bases, with 14 bases left between them. Germline V gene sequence: CDR1 KGHSH, CDR2 LQKENI. This CDR3 comprises 16 residues. The CDR3 reads CASSPNGGLSSYEQYF. DNA for the CDR3: TGTGCCAGCTCACCAAACGGCGGCCTGAGCTCCTACGAGCAGTACTTC. The variable domain in full, completed from reference TRBV18 and TRBJ2-7, reads NAGVMQNPRHLVRRRGQEARLRCSPMKGHSHVYWYRQLPEEGLKFMVYLQKENIIDESGMPKERFSAEFPKEGPSILRIQQVVRGDSAAYFCASSPNGGLSSYEQYFGPGTRLTVT.

This chain connects TRBV7-9 to TRBJ1-1; 8 nucleotides align to TRBD1. This CDR3 contains 13 residues. CDR1 SEHNR and CDR2 FQNEAQ come from the germline V gene (reference sequence). Unmatched junction bases numbered 5, after V lost 5 bases and J lost 6 bases. CDR3 sequence: CASSKTGDAEAFF. The CDR3 DNA follows: TGTGCCAGCAGCAAGACAGGGGATGCTGAAGCTTTCTTT.

This chain connects TRBV2 to TRBJ1-2, with D maybe TRBD1 (6 bases). Germline V lookup: CDR1 SNHLY, CDR2 FYNNEI. The V gene lost 6 bases and the J gene lost 4 bases, with 15 bases spanning the gap. The CDR3 sequence is 14 residues long. For the CDR3, the DNA is TGTGCCAGCAGCCCTGGGGGCAGGAGCTATGGCTACACCTTC. It encodes CASSPGGRSYGYTF. The variable domain in full, completed from reference TRBV2 and TRBJ1-2, reads EPEVTQTPSHQVTQMGQEVILRCVPISNHLYFYWYRQILGQKVEFLVSFYNNEISEKSEIFDDQFSVERPDGSNFTLKIRSTKLEDSAMYFCASSPGGRSYGYTFGSGTRLTVV.

The rearrangement links TRBV7-8 to TRBJ2-7; the D is unclear. The V gene lost 1 base and the J gene lost 0 bases, with 7 bases spanning the gap. Germline V gene data show CDR1 as SGHVS and CDR2 as FQNEAQ. This CDR3 has 14 residues. CDR3 protein: CASSLGVSSYEQYF. CDR3 nucleotide sequence: TGTGCCAGCAGCTTAGGCGTGAGCTCCTACGAGCAGTACTTC.

This clone has just one count. V usage is TRBV6-6 and J usage is TRBJ1-2; D is uncertain. CDR1 is MNHNY, CDR2 SVGAGI, per germline (reference sequence). The germline V and J ends were trimmed by 6 bases and 5 bases, with 16 bases remaining between them. There are 14 residues in the CDR3. CDR3 in amino acids: CASRLRDAIYGYTF. The CDR3 region has the DNA TGTGCCAGCAGACTGAGGGATGCGATTTATGGCTACACCTTC.

The chain combines TRBV11-2 with TRBJ2-7; 7 bases align to TRBD2. CDR3 length equals 13 residues. V shed 11 bases and J 2 bases; nucleotides not matched to a gene: 9. CDR1 is SGHAT, CDR2 FQNNGV, per germline. The CDR3 nucleotides are TGTGCCTCCTCGAGGGCGGGAGCCTACGAGCAGTACTTC. This gives the protein CASSRAGAYEQYF.

V gene TRBV30 combines with J gene TRBJ1-6; D may be TRBD1 (5 bases). This CDR3 region has 12 residues. Germline V gene sequence: CDR1 GTSNPN, CDR2 SVGIG (reference sequence). The CDR3: CAQTASGSPLHF. In DNA form, the CDR3 reads TGTGCACAGACAGCTTCAGGTTCACCCCTCCACTTT. The entire variable domain, with the rest obtained from reference TRBV30 and TRBJ1-6, is as follows: SQTIHQWPATLVQPVGSPLSLECTVEGTSNPNLYWYRQAAGRGLQLLFYSVGIGQISSEVPQNLSASRPQDRQFILSSKKLLLSDSGFYLCAQTASGSPLHFGNGTRLTVT.

The gene calls are TRBV25-1 and TRBJ2-7; no reliable D call. Germline V CDR1 and CDR2: MGHDK, SYGVNS. Trimming took 3 bases from V and 1 from J, leaving 7 bases between them. The CDR3 has 13 amino acids. CDR3 bases: TGTGCCAGCAGTGAGCTAGGTTCCTACGAGCAGTACTTC. Translation gives CASSELGSYEQYF.

This sequence joins TRBV2 and TRBJ1-2, with a tentative D call TRBD1 (5 bases). V lost 2 bases and J lost 5, with 6 bases in between. The CDR3 sequence is 12 residues long. CDR1 and CDR2 (germline): SNHLY, FYNNEI. This CDR3 is CASSEQGYGYTF. The DNA for the CDR3 is TGTGCCAGCAGTGAACAGGGATATGGCTACACCTTC.

This sequence joins TRBV19 and TRBJ2-1; no clear D. The CDR3 sequence is 15 residues long. V was clipped by 3 bases and J by 5 bases, with 14 bases between them. Germline V gives CDR1 LNHDA, CDR2 SQIVND (reference sequence). In DNA, the CDR3 is TGTGCCAGTAGTATCCCCAATGAGAGAGACAATGAGCAGTTCTTC. Amino acid sequence: CASSIPNERDNEQFF.

The V and J genes are TRBV4-1 and TRBJ2-2, with D perhaps matching TRBD2 (6 bases). Trimming pared 7 bases from V and 5 bases from J, leaving 17 bases between. The CDR3 loop spans 15 amino acids. The V gene's germline CDR1 is MGHRA and CDR2 YSYEKL. CDR3 nucleotides: TGCGCCAGCACCCCCGGGCGGGGAGGTACCGGGGAGCTGTTTTTT. It yields the protein CASTPGRGGTGELFF.

V usage is TRBV6-5 and J usage is TRBJ1-3; tentatively, D is TRBD1 (6 bases). Germline values: CDR1 MNHEY, CDR2 SVGAGI. Trimming removed 4 bases at V and 4 bases at J, with 14 bases between. The CDR3 contains 15 residues. The CDR3 sequence is CASSSYRVEGNTIYF. CDR3 coding DNA: TGTGCCAGCAGTTCCTACAGGGTAGAAGGAAACACCATATATTTT.

This clone was detected once. V gene TRBV7-2 combines with J gene TRBJ2-5; tentatively, D is TRBD1 (5 bases). The CDR3 runs 14 residues. CDR1 is SGHTA and CDR2 is FQGNSA in the germline V gene. Deletions cut 0 bases from V and 4 bases from J, with 9 bases between. DNA for the CDR3: TGTGCCAGCAGCTTAGCAACAGGAAGAGAGACCCAGTACTTC. Amino acids: CASSLATGRETQYF.

The V gene is TRBV11-2, the J gene TRBJ1-2; 8 bases map to TRBD1. The CDR3 totals 15 residues. Germline CDR1 is SGHAT and CDR2 is FQNNGV. The V segment lost 1 base and the J segment 6 bases; nucleotides outside the gene matches: 7. CDR3 in amino acids: CASSLVYRGRDGYTF. The CDR3 DNA reads TGTGCCAGCAGCTTAGTCTACAGGGGGAGAGATGGCTACACCTTC.

The V gene is TRBV6-5, the J gene TRBJ1-3; no firm D call. This CDR3 spans 14 amino acids. Germline CDR1 and CDR2: MNHEY and SVGAGI. V lost 4 bases to trimming and J lost 4 bases, with 11 bases between them. The CDR3 sequence is CASSSTVSGNTIYF. CDR3 bases: TGTGCCAGCAGTTCCACAGTATCCGGAAACACCATATATTTT.

The CDR3 spells CSVATGGYGYTF. Written as DNA, the CDR3 is TGCAGCGTCGCCACAGGGGGCTATGGCTACACCTTC. The J gene is TRBJ1-2, the V gene TRBV29-1; 8 bases are shared with TRBD1. This CDR3 comprises 12 residues. Germline loops: CDR1 SQVTM, CDR2 ANQGSEA. Germline trimming cut 6 bases from V and 4 bases from J; bases unmatched to any gene: 4. The complete variable domain, with remaining parts taken from reference TRBV29-1 and TRBJ1-2, reads SAVISQKPSRDICQRGTSLTIQCQVDSQVTMMFWYRQQPGQSLTLIATANQGSEATYESGFVIDKFPISRPNLTFSTLTVSNMSPEDSSIYLCSVATGGYGYTFGSGTRLTVV.

The chain uses TRBV5-4 and TRBJ2-1; 10 nucleotides agree with TRBD2. This CDR3 has 17 residues. V gave up 5 bases and J gave up 6 bases; unmatched junction bases: 14. CDR1 and CDR2 from the germline V gene are SGHNT and YYREEE (reference sequence). The CDR3 protein is CASSRTSGSYGVNEQFF. The CDR3, as DNA: TGTGCCAGCAGTCGGACTAGCGGCTCTTATGGGGTCAATGAGCAGTTCTTC.

The V and J genes are TRBV15 and TRBJ2-1; tentative D call: TRBD2 (5 bases). Germline CDR1 and CDR2: LNHNV and YYDKDF (reference sequence). This CDR3 is 15 amino acids long. The V gene lost 5 bases and the J gene lost 3 bases, with 14 bases spanning the gap. CDR3 amino acids: CATSRERGGYNEQFF. CDR3 sequence (DNA): TGTGCCACCAGCCGGGAAAGAGGAGGCTACAATGAGCAGTTCTTC.

This clone was detected once. The rearrangement joins TRBV5-6 to TRBJ2-1; D gene uncertain. CDR1 SGHDT and CDR2 YYEEEE come from the germline V gene. V shed 0 bases and J shed 7 bases, with 5 bases lying between them. The CDR3 is made up of 12 amino acids. The chain's CDR3 is CASSLDPNEQFF. CDR3 nucleotide sequence: TGTGCCAGCAGCTTGGATCCAAATGAGCAGTTCTTC.

The chain has TRBV5-1 and TRBJ2-3, with D maybe TRBD2 (5 bases). The V gene lost 0 bases and the J gene lost 2 bases, with 25 bases spanning the gap. The CDR3 has 20 amino acids. The V gene's germline CDR1 is SGHRS and CDR2 YFSETQ. CDR3 amino acids: CASSLVGDGSAYPHTDTQYF. CDR3 sequence (DNA): TGCGCCAGCAGCTTGGTGGGAGACGGATCAGCGTACCCCCACACAGATACGCAGTATTTT.

V gene TRBV2 combines with J gene TRBJ1-1; D may be TRBD1 (6 bases). Trimming pared 7 bases from V and 1 base from J, leaving 10 bases between. The CDR3 runs to 13 residues. CDR1 is SNHLY, CDR2 FYNNEI, per germline. DNA for the CDR3: TGTGCCAGCAACCTGGACAGGAACACTGAAGCTTTCTTT. It specifies CASNLDRNTEAFF.